A single T cell receptor (beta chain) is shown here with its context. The data were taken from a study of blood T cells in healthy people across ages. The second PCR ran about 7 to 12 cycles with a sample-barcoded 5' primer and J-beta primers. The template-switch adaptor, which had 12 random nucleotides, put a tag on each cDNA molecule. TCRdb re-derived calls from the 5' RACE reads in MiXCR, one entry per CDR3 protein. The table lists hundreds of thousands of distinct CDR3 sequences, 48% of them singletons. This clonotype was sampled from a man between 25 and 39 years old in good health. Sequencing input: blood.

The CDR3 DNA sequence: TGTGCCAGCAGCTTACCACCAGGGGGGCCCCAAGAGACCCAGTACTTC. Translated: CASSLPPGGPQETQYF. This chain uses TRBV5-6 with TRBJ2-5, with D perhaps TRBD1 (7 bases). The CDR3 contains 16 residues. V was trimmed by 2 bases and J by 1 base, leaving 15 bases between them. CDR1 SGHDT and CDR2 YYEEEE come from the germline V gene.